The rows below give T cell receptor beta chains drawn from one sample of a study of blood T cell repertoires in COVID-19. Sequencing used immunoSEQ multiplex PCR; TCRdb keeps in-frame clones, though not all of them. Among just over 150,000 clones listed, approximately 80% were seen once. Source material: peripheral blood. Source of these receptors: a woman aged 40 to 49 with COVID-19, enrolled during active disease. Each CDR3 is given with its conserved first and last residue. Fields, in order: clone size, J gene, D gene, CDR3 length, V gene, CDR3 DNA, CDR3 protein. D genes are given only for firm matches. A row's size may be missing; if present it is once, few, many or a size class.

NA TRBJ2-2 TRBD2 15 TRBV6-5 TGTGCCAGCTACTATAGCGGGAGGGGGACCGGGGAGCTGTTTTTT CASYYSGRGTGELFF
NA TRBJ2-5 TRBD2 19 TRBV4-1 TGCGCCAGCAGCCAAGAAAGGATGGTAGCGGGAGAAGGGGGGGAGACCCAGTACTTC CASSQERMVAGEGGETQYF
NA TRBJ2-7 NA 16 TRBV28 TGTGCCAGCAGTTTTGGGGACTTCGTCCAGTCCTACGAGCAGTACTTC CASSFGDFVQSYEQYF
NA TRBJ2-3 NA 12 TRBV3-1/TRBV3-2 TGTGCCAGCAGCCAACGGACAGATACGCAGTATTTT CASSQRTDTQYF
NA TRBJ2-2 TRBD1 15 TRBV6-5 TGTGCCAGCAGTTACGACAGGGGGGACACCGGGGAGCTGTTTTTT CASSYDRGDTGELFF
NA TRBJ2-3 TRBD2 15 TRBV7-9 TGTGCTAGCGTACGTGGCCTAGCGGGTGGAGATACGCAGTATTTT CASVRGLAGGDTQYF
NA TRBJ2-4 NA 17 TRBV18 TGTGCCAGCTCACCACCGGGCAGGGAAGGGGCCAAAAACATTCAGTACTTC CASSPPGREGAKNIQYF
NA TRBJ1-1 NA 16 TRBV24-1 TGTGCCACCAGTGATAACCCGAGCTCCATGAACACTGAAGCTTTCTTT CATSDNPSSMNTEAFF
NA TRBJ1-4 NA 13 TRBV28 TGTGCCACCACCCTCCTGGGGGGTTTTGGACTGTTTTTT CATTLLGGFGLFF
NA TRBJ1-1 NA 17 TRBV19 TGTGCCAGTACCCTACTTGGGGCCCCTCGCCCTGACACTGAAGCTTTCTTT CASTLLGAPRPDTEAFF
NA TRBJ1-1 TRBD1 17 TRBV7-8 TGTGCCAGCAGCCTAACAGGGACAGGGGGCTTGAACACTGAAGCTTTCTTT CASSLTGTGGLNTEAFF
NA TRBJ1-5 NA 14 TRBV7-8 TGTGCCAGCAGCTTAGGGGGACACAATCAGCCCCAGCATTTT CASSLGGHNQPQHF
once TRBJ2-3 NA 20 TRBV7-8 TGTGCCAGCAGCTTGAGTAGTAGATTAGCCGTCCCGGCAACCACAGATACGCAGTATTTT CASSLSSRLAVPATTDTQYF
NA TRBJ2-5 TRBD2 16 TRBV30 TGTGCCTGGAGTGCACAGCTAGCGGGAGGTAAAGAGACCCAGTACTTC CAWSAQLAGGKETQYF
NA TRBJ2-7 NA 13 TRBV18 TGTGCCAGCTCACTAAACCCCAGCTACGAGCAGTACTTC CASSLNPSYEQYF
NA TRBJ2-1 TRBD2 17 TRBV24-1 TGTGCCACCAGTGATTTTATAGCGGGAGGGAGATACAATGAGCAGTTCTTC CATSDFIAGGRYNEQFF
NA TRBJ2-1 NA 13 TRBV7-9 TGTGCCAGCAGCCTTCAATGGGCAAATGAGCAGTTCTTC CASSLQWANEQFF
NA TRBJ2-3 NA 15 TRBV6-4 TGTGCCAGCAGTGACCTGGGGCGGGGCTCAGATACGCAGTATTTT CASSDLGRGSDTQYF
NA TRBJ1-2 NA 14 TRBV5-6 TGTGCCAGCAGCTTGATTGGTGGAGATTATGGCTACACCTTC CASSLIGGDYGYTF
NA TRBJ1-1 NA 14 TRBV19 TGTGCCAGTAACCGGGACACTCTGAACACTGAAGCTTTCTTT CASNRDTLNTEAFF
NA TRBJ1-5 NA 13 TRBV21-1 TGTGCCAGCACTAAAGATAGCAATCAGCCCCAGCATTTT CASTKDSNQPQHF
NA TRBJ1-1 TRBD1 14 TRBV19 TGTGCCAGTAGCTCAGGACAGGGGGGTACTGAAGCTTTCTTT CASSSGQGGTEAFF
NA TRBJ1-1 NA 15 TRBV6-6 TGTGCCAGCAGTTACAGGCCACAGGGAAACACTGAAGCTTTCTTT CASSYRPQGNTEAFF
NA TRBJ2-7 NA 14 TRBV5-1 TGCGCCAGCAGCTTGGGAGGCGGCATCTACGAGCAGTACTTC CASSLGGGIYEQYF
few TRBJ1-1 NA 15 TRBV27 TGTGCCAGCAGTTTAGGGGCAGGGGCGAGAACTGAAGCTTTCTTT CASSLGAGARTEAFF
NA TRBJ1-1 TRBD1 13 TRBV6-6 TGTGCCATGAGACAGGGAAGGGGGACTGAAGCTTTCTTT CAMRQGRGTEAFF
NA TRBJ2-1 TRBD1 16 TRBV18 TGTGCCAGCTCCAACGCGGGGACAGGGCCACAAGGGGAGCAGTTCTTC CASSNAGTGPQGEQFF
once TRBJ2-2 NA 15 TRBV6-5 TGTGCCAGCATGGGGAGGTTCCCTTGGACCGGGGAGCTGTTTTTT CASMGRFPWTGELFF
NA TRBJ2-3 TRBD1 16 TRBV4-1 TGCGCCAGCAGCCATCAACCGGGACAGAAGTTAGATACGCAGTATTTT CASSHQPGQKLDTQYF
NA TRBJ2-2 NA 16 TRBV7-9 TGTGCCAGCACCCATGGGACGTGGGGGGACACCGGGGAGCTGTTTTTT CASTHGTWGDTGELFF
NA TRBJ2-1 TRBD2 16 TRBV3-1/TRBV3-2 TGTGCCAGCAGCGAATTGGGACTAGCGGGAGGGGTTGAGCAGTTCTTC CASSELGLAGGVEQFF
NA TRBJ2-7 TRBD2 15 TRBV4-1 TGCGCCAGCAGCCAACAACAGGGACTAGCCTACGAGCAGTACTTC CASSQQQGLAYEQYF
NA TRBJ2-1 NA 13 TRBV29-1 TGCAGCATGGATGCGGGTAATGTGTATGGGCAGTTCTTC CSMDAGNVYGQFF
NA TRBJ2-2 NA 13 TRBV6-1 TGTGCCAGCAGTGAAAGGGGATTTGGGGAGCTGTTTTTT CASSERGFGELFF
few TRBJ2-5 NA 14 TRBV7-2 TGTGCCAGCAGCTCCAGGGGCAGGGGAGAGACCCAGTACTTC CASSSRGRGETQYF
NA TRBJ2-2 TRBD2 17 TRBV18 TGTGCCAGCTCACGAGGCACTAGCGGGGCGAACACCGGGGAGCTGTTTTTT CASSRGTSGANTGELFF
NA TRBJ2-7 NA 11 TRBV7-9 TGTGCCAGCAGCTTTCTTTCCGAGCAGTACTTC CASSFLSEQYF
NA TRBJ2-5 NA 14 TRBV30 TGTGCCTGGAGTGTAATGGGCCACATGGCGACCCAGTACTTC CAWSVMGHMATQYF
once TRBJ1-2 TRBD1 16 TRBV30 TGTGCCTGGAGTGTTGGAACCGGGACAGTTGGTGGTGGCTACACCTTC CAWSVGTGTVGGGYTF
few TRBJ1-1 TRBD1 15 TRBV18 TGTGCCAGCTCACCAGGAACAGGGGTGAACACTGAAGCTTTCTTT CASSPGTGVNTEAFF
NA TRBJ2-6 TRBD1 16 TRBV10-3 TGTGCCACCAGACGGACAGGGGGCGCGGGGGCCAACGTCCTGACTTTC CATRRTGGAGANVLTF
NA TRBJ2-5 NA 13 TRBV14 TGTGCCAGCACCAGGGGCAATGAAGAGACCCAGTACTTC CASTRGNEETQYF
NA TRBJ1-6 NA 16 TRBV3-1/TRBV3-2 TGTGCCAGCAGCCAAGCGAAGACAGTCTCCTTTCTACCCCTCCACTTT CASSQAKTVSFLPLHF
NA TRBJ2-4 TRBD2 20 TRBV6-4 TGTGCCAGCCGCAATTTACTAGCGGGAGTGCGGAATCGGGCCAAAAACATTCAGTACTTC CASRNLLAGVRNRAKNIQYF
few TRBJ2-1 TRBD2 16 TRBV29-1 TGCAGCGTGGGGACTAGTCGAGGGAGGTCCTACAATGAGCAGTTCTTC CSVGTSRGRSYNEQFF
NA TRBJ2-1 NA 15 TRBV2 TGTGCCAGCAGTGGGCAGGGAATAACCTACAATGAGCAGTTCTTC CASSGQGITYNEQFF
NA TRBJ2-1 TRBD2 15 TRBV5-1 TGCGCCAGCAGCTTCGGGGCCCTTAGCGGGAATGAGCAGTTCTTC CASSFGALSGNEQFF
few TRBJ1-2 NA 12 TRBV6-5 TGTGCCAGCAGGACACAGAACTATGGCTACACCTTC CASRTQNYGYTF
medium-sized TRBJ2-3 NA 15 TRBV7-7 TGTGCTAGCAGCTTAGGGGTGAAGGGGACAGATACGCAGTATTTT CASSLGVKGTDTQYF
few TRBJ1-2 NA 14 TRBV7-9 TGTGCCAGCAGCTTAGAAATGAATTCTCGGGGCTACACCTTC CASSLEMNSRGYTF
NA TRBJ2-1 TRBD1 15 TRBV11-1 TGTGCCAGCAGCTTGTCCGGGACAGGGTTGCCTGAGCAGTTCTTC CASSLSGTGLPEQFF
NA TRBJ1-6 TRBD1 16 TRBV18 TGTGCCAGCTCACCAGACAGGGGTCCTGCTAATTCACCCCTCCACTTT CASSPDRGPANSPLHF
once TRBJ2-1 TRBD2 14 TRBV4-2 TGTGCCAGCAGCCAAGAGGCGGGGGGGGATGAGCAGTTCTTC CASSQEAGGDEQFF
NA TRBJ1-6 TRBD1 14 TRBV9 TGTGCCAGCAGCCCCGGGACAGCTAATTCACCCCTCCACTTT CASSPGTANSPLHF
NA TRBJ1-4 NA 14 TRBV28 TGTGCCAGCAGTCTCAGGTTGGCTAATGAAAAACTGTTTTTT CASSLRLANEKLFF
few TRBJ2-5 TRBD2 16 TRBV6-1 TGTGCCAGCAGTGAGTATAGCGGGGGATTCCAAGAGACCCAGTACTTC CASSEYSGGFQETQYF
NA TRBJ2-1 TRBD2 14 TRBV7-3 TGTGCCAGCAGCCCGACTAGCGGGATTGATGAGCAGTTCTTC CASSPTSGIDEQFF
NA TRBJ2-6 TRBD1 18 TRBV5-4 TGTGCCAGCAGCCTAACCGGGACAGGGGGCGTTCGGGCCAACGTCCTGACTTTC CASSLTGTGGVRANVLTF
many TRBJ1-2 NA 13 TRBV6-6 TGTGCCAGCGGTGGGGCTGGGGTTTATGGCTACACCTTC CASGGAGVYGYTF